The sequence of this T cell receptor beta chain was determined in a study of T cells in pancreatic ductal adenocarcinoma. Study results and limitations: Blood clonality (around 0.066) did not differ significantly from tumor (about 0.112).

Notes on this clone: Its antigen is still unknown.

The CDR3 runs 11 residues. Trimming shortened V by 5 bases and J by 0 bases, and 4 bases separated the two germline ends. Germline CDR1 DFQATT, CDR2 SNEGSKA (reference sequence). The selected patients with pancreatic ductal adenocarcinoma had surgery but no neoadjuvant therapy. Sequencing was performed with immunoSEQ multiplex PCR; in TCRdb, only in-frame clones are kept and a portion is missing. The repertoire has more than 85,000 clones, roughly 95% of them found once; the top ten carry roughly 3%. This receptor was obtained from a human donor with pancreatic ductal adenocarcinoma. The J gene is TRBJ1-2, the V gene TRBV20-1; D not resolved. The material sequenced was PBMCs. CDR3 in amino acids: CSAPANYGYTF. CDR3 nucleotide sequence: TGCAGTGCTCCAGCTAACTATGGCTACACCTTC.